A selection of T cell receptor beta chains follows, all from one sample in a study of Graves' ophthalmopathy and Graves' hyperthyroidism. TCRdb re-derived calls from the multiplex PCR reads in MiXCR, one entry per CDR3 protein. The data hold a few hundred thousand distinct CDR3 sequences, with 15% to 19% observed a single time. Sample: peripheral blood. These receptors all come from a woman in her late teens or twenties with stable Graves' hyperthyroidism. Both conserved end residues are part of each CDR3.

v_gene	CDR3aa
TRBV9	CASSGGAGAYEQYF
TRBV6-1	CASSEVRGGTYEQYF
TRBV18	CASSPTGTNSPLHF
TRBV12-3/TRBV12-4	CASSSRDRGNSPLHF
TRBV6-5	CASSNRGPYQPQHF
TRBV29-1	CSAGQGIERGYTF
TRBV7-2	CASSFSGDSYEQYF
TRBV5-1	CASSLGLNSLGPLHF
TRBV20-1	CSPEFVRAKNIQYF
TRBV7-2	CASSFWAGGEETQYF
TRBV12-3/TRBV12-4	CANRLNRGGAFF
TRBV20-1	CSVEAGEQPQHF
TRBV20-1	CSAEIPGQGDQPQHF
TRBV24-1	CATSDPDRENTGELFF
TRBV10-3	CATTLEAPEGYTF
TRBV12-3/TRBV12-4	CASSSLGGGRTGELFF
TRBV6-1	CASTQSGEGYEQYF